The subject of this entry is one T cell receptor (beta chain). Its antigen is unidentified. This specimen comes from a study of T cell responses to AZD1222 COVID-19 vaccine. General study findings and limits: The donors showed a predominance of white British ancestry and of females, with possible underestimation of clonal diversity. The repertoires were collected only after the peak T cell response.

From germline, CDR1 is SGHVS and CDR2 FNYEAQ. V was pared by 4 bases and J by 0 bases, with 13 bases between. CDR3 length equals 16 residues. Repertoires were generated with immunoSEQ multiplex PCR, while TCRdb's copy carries only in-frame clones and drops some. The data contain about 180,000 clones, 90% to 95% of them seen just once; the ten biggest clones take up 0.95% to 1.3%. The J gene is TRBJ1-3, the V gene TRBV7-6; D not certain. Sequencing was performed on peripheral blood, taken 28 days after the second dose of the MenACWY control vaccine. The receptor was derived from an adult who received the MenACWY meningococcal vaccine as a control. CDR3 sequence reads: CASSSKARDSGNTIYF. CDR3 nucleotides: TGTGCCAGCAGCTCCAAGGCGCGGGACTCTGGAAACACCATATATTTT.